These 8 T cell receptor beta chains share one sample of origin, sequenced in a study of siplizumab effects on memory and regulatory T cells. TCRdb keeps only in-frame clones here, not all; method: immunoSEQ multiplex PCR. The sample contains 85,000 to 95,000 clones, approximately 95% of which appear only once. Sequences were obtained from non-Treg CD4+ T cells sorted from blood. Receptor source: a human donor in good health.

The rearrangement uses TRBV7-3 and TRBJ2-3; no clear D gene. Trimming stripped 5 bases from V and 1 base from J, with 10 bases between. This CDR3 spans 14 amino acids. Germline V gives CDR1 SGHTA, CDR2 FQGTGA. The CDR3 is CASSARTGTDTQYF. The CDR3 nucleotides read TGTGCCAGCAGCGCCCGGACGGGCACAGATACGCAGTATTTT. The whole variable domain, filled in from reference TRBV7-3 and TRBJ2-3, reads GAGVSQTPSNKVTEKGKYVELRCDPISGHTALYWYRQSLGQGPEFLIYFQGTGAADDSGLPNDRFFAVRPEGSVSTLKIQRTERGDSAVYLCASSARTGTDTQYFGPGTRLTVL.

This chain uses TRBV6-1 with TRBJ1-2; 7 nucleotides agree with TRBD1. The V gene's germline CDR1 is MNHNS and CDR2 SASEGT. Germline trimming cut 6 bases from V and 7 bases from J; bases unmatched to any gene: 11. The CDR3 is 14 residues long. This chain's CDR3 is CASRPQGLKTGYTF. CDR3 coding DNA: TGTGCCAGCAGACCACAGGGGTTAAAAACTGGCTACACCTTC.

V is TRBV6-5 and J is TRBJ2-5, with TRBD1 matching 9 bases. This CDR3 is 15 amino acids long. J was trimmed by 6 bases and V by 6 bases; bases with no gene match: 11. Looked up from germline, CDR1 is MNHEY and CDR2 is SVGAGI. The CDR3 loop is CASSPSTGGLQTQYF. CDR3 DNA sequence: TGTGCCAGCAGCCCATCGACAGGGGGGCTGCAGACCCAGTACTTC.

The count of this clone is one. The CDR3 protein is CASRASGSRSTDTQYF. The CDR3 DNA reads as TGTGCCAGCAGGGCTAGCGGGAGTCGAAGCACAGATACGCAGTATTTT. V is TRBV25-1 and J is TRBJ2-3, with 10 positions matching TRBD2. Trimming cost V 6 bases and J 0 bases; bases outside gene matches: 6. The germline gives CDR1 MGHDK, CDR2 SYGVNS. The CDR3 has 16 amino acids.

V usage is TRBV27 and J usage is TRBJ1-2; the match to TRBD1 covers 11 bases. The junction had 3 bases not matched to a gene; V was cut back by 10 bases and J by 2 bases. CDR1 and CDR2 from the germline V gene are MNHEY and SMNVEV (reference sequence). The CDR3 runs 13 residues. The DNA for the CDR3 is TGTGCCACGGGACAGGGGGAAAACTATGGCTACACCTTC. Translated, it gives CATGQGENYGYTF.

The DNA for the CDR3 is TGTGCCAGCAGCTCTAAGGGGGCGCTCGTTTCCGAGCAGTACTTC. Translated: CASSSKGALVSEQYF. V is TRBV7-8 and J is TRBJ2-7; 7 nucleotides agree with TRBD1. Losses at the gene ends were 4 bases for V and 6 bases for J; bases not matched to a gene: 12. The germline V gene encodes CDR1 SGHVS and CDR2 FQNEAQ. CDR3 length: 15 residues.

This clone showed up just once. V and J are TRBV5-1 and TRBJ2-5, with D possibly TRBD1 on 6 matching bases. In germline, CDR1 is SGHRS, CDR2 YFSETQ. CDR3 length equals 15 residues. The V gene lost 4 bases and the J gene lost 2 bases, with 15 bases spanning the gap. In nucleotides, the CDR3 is TGCGCCAGCAGCCTGCAAGGGGGAGTACAAGAGACCCAGTACTTC. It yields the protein CASSLQGGVQETQYF.

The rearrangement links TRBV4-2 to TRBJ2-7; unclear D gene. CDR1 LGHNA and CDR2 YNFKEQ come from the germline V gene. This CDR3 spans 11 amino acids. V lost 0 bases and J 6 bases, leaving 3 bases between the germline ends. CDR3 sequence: CASSQDGEQYF. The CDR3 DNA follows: TGTGCCAGCAGCCAAGACGGCGAGCAGTACTTC.